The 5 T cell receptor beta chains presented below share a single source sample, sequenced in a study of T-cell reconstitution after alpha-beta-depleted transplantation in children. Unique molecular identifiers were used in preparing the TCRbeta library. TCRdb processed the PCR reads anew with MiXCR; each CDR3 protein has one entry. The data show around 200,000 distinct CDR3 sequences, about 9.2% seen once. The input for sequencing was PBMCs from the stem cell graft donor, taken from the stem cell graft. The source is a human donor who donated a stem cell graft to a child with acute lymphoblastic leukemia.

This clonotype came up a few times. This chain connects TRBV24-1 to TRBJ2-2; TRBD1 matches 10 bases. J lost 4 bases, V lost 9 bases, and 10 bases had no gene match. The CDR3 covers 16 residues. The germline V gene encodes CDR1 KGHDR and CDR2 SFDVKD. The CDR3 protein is CATVGTGERGTGELFF. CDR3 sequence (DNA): TGTGCCACCGTCGGGACAGGGGAGAGGGGCACCGGGGAGCTGTTTTTT.

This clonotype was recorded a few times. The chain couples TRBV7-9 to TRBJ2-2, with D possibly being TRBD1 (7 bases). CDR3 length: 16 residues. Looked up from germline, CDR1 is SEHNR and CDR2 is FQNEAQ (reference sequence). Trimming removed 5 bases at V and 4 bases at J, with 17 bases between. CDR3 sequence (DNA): TGTGCCAGCAGCGTTTTAGCAGGGGGAGGCACCGGGGAGCTGTTTTTT. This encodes CASSVLAGGGTGELFF.

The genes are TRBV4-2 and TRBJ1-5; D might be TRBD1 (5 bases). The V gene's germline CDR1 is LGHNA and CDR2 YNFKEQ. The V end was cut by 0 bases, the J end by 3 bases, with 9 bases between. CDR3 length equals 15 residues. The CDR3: CASSQDTGVNQPQHF. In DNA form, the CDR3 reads TGTGCCAGCAGCCAAGATACGGGGGTCAATCAGCCCCAGCATTTT.

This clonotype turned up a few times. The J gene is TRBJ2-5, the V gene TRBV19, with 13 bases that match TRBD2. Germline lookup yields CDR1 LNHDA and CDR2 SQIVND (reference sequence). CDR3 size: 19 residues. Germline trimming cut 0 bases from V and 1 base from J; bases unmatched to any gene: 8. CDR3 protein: CASSIDSPGLAGSQETQYF. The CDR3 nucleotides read TGTGCCAGTAGTATAGATTCGCCGGGACTAGCGGGGTCCCAAGAGACCCAGTACTTC.

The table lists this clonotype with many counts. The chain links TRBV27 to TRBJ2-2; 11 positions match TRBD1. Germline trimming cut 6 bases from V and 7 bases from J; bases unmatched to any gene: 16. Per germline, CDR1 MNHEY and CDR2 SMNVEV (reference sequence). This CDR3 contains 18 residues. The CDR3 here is CASSPPAPGQGAYGELFF. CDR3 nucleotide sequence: TGTGCCAGCAGCCCGCCGGCCCCAGGACAGGGGGCGTACGGGGAGCTGTTTTTT.